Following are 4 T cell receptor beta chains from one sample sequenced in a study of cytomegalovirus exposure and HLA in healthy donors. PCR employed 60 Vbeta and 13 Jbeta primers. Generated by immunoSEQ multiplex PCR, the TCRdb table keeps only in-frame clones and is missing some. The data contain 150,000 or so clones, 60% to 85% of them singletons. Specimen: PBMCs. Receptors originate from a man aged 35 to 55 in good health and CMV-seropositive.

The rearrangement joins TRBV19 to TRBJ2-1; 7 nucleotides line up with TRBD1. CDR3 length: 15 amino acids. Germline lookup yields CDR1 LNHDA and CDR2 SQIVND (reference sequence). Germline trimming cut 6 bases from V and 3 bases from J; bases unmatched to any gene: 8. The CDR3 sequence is CASRLTGTYYNEQFF. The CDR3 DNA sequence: TGTGCCAGTAGACTGACAGGGACATACTACAATGAGCAGTTCTTC.

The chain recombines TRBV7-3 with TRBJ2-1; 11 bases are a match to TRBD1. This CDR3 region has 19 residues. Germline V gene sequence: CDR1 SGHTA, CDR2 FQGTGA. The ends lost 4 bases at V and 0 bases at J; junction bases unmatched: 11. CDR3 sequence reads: CASSSSRDRGGSSYNEQFF. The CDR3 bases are TGTGCCAGCAGCTCGTCCCGGGACAGGGGGGGAAGCTCCTACAATGAGCAGTTCTTC.

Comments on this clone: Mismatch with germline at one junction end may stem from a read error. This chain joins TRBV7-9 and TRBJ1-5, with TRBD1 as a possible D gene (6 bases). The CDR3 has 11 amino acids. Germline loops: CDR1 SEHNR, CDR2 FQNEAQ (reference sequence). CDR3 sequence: CSSSSDRTQHF. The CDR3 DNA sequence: TGTTCCAGCAGCTCCGACAGGACCCAGCATTTT.

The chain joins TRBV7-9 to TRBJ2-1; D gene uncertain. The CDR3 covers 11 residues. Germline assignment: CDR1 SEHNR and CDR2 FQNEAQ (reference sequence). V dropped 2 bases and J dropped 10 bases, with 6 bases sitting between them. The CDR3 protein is CASSLTQEQFF. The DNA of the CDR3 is TGTGCCAGCAGCTTAACACAGGAGCAGTTCTTC.